This TCR beta chain was observed in a study of cytomegalovirus exposure and HLA in healthy donors. PCR used 60 Vbeta primers and 13 Jbeta primers. TCRdb's table, derived via immunoSEQ multiplex PCR, lists solely in-frame clones and lacks some. Among 95,000 to 130,000 clones listed, 70% to 80% were seen once. The length of the CDR3 is 18 residues. Germline V gives CDR1 SGHRS, CDR2 YFSETQ. The ends lost 2 bases at V and 8 bases at J; junction bases unmatched: 20. The gene calls are TRBV5-1 and TRBJ1-2, with TRBD1 matching over 8 bases. Sequencing was carried out using PBMCs. The clonotype originates from a young woman in good health and CMV-seronegative. CDR3 amino acids: CASSFIPILAGGVNGYTF. The CDR3 coding sequence is TGCGCCAGCAGCTTCATACCCATTCTCGCAGGGGGCGTAAACGGCTACACCTTC.